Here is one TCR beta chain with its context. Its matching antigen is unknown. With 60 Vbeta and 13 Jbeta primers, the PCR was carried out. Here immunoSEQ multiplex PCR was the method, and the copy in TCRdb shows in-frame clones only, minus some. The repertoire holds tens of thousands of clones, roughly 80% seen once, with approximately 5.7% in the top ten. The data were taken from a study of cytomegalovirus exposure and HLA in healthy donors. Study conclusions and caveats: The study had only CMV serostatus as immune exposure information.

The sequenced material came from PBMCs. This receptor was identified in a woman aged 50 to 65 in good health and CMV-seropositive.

The CDR3 protein is CAWSPGLAPEQYF. In DNA, the CDR3 is TGTGCCTGGAGCCCAGGACTAGCGCCCGAGCAGTACTTC. The V call is TRBV30, the J call TRBJ2-7; 9 bases match TRBD2. Germline V CDR1 and CDR2: GTSNPN, SVGIG (reference sequence). This CDR3 region has 13 residues. After removal of 3 bases from V and 6 bases from J, the junction contained 6 bases not matched to a gene.